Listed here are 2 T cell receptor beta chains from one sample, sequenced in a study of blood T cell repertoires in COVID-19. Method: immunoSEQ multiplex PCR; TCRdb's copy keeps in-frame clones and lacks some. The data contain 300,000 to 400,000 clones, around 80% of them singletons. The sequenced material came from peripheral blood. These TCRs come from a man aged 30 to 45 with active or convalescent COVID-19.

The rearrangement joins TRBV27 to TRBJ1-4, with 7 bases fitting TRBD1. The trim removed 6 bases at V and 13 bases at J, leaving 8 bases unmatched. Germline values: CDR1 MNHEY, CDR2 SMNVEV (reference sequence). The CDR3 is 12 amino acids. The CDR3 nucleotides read TGTGCCAGCAGGGGGCCTAGGGGGCCACTGTTTTTT. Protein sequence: CASRGPRGPLFF. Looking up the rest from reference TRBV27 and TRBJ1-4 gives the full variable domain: EAQVTQNPRYLITVTGKKLTVTCSQNMNHEYMSWYRQDPGLGLRQIYYSMNVEVTDKGDVPEGYKVSRKEKRNFPLILESPSPNQTSLYFCASRGPRGPLFFGSGTQLSVL.

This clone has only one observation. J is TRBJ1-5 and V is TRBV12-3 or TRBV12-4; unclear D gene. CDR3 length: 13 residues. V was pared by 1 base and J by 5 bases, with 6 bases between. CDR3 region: CASSLDIYQPQHF. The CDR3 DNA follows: TGTGCCAGCAGTTTAGACATTTATCAGCCCCAGCATTTT.